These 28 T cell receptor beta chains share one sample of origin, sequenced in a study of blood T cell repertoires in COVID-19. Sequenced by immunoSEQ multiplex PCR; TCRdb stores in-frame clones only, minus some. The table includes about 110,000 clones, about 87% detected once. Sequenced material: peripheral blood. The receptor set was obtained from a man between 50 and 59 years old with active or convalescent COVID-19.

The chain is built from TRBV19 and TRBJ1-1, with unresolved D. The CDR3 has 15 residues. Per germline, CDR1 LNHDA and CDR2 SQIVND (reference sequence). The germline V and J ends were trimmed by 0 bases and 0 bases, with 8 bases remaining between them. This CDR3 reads CASSIEMGVNTEAFF. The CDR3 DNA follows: TGTGCCAGTAGTATAGAAATGGGCGTGAACACTGAAGCTTTCTTT.

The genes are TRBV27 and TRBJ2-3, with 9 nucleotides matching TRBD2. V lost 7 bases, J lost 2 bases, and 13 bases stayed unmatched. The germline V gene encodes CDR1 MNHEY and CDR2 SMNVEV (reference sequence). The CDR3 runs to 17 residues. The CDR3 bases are TGTGCCAGCATTCGGACCCGGACTAGCGCTAACACAGATACGCAGTATTTT. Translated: CASIRTRTSANTDTQYF.

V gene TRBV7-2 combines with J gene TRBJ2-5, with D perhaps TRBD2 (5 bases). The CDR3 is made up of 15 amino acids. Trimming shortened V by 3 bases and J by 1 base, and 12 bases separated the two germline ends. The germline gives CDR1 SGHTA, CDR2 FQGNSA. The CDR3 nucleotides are TGTGCCAGCAGCTTCCAACTAGGCGGCCAAGAGACCCAGTACTTC. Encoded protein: CASSFQLGGQETQYF.

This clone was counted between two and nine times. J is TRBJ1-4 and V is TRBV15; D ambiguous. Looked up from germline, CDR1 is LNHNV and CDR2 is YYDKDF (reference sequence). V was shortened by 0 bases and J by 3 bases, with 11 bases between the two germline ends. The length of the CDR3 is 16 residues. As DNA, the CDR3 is TGTGCCACCAGCAGAGACGGAGGAAGTTCTAATGAAAAACTGTTTTTT. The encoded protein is CATSRDGGSSNEKLFF.

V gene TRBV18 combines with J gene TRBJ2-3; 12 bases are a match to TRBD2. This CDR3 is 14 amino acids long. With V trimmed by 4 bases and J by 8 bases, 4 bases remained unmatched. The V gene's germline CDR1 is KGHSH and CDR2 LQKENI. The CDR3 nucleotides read TGTGCCAGCTCACTTGGACTAGCGGGACCTACGCAGTATTTT. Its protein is CASSLGLAGPTQYF.

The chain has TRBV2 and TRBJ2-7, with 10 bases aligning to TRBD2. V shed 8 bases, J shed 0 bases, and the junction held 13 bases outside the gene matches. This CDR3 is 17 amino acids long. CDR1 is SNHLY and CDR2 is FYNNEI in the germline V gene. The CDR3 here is CASLEGRAGGPSYEQYF. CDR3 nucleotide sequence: TGTGCCAGCCTCGAGGGGCGAGCGGGAGGGCCCTCCTACGAGCAGTACTTC.

The CDR3, as DNA: TGCAGCGTTGGACAGGGGGCGGGAGGCTACACCTTC. This encodes CSVGQGAGGYTF. V usage is TRBV29-1 and J usage is TRBJ1-2, with 10 bases aligning to TRBD1. CDR1 is SQVTM, CDR2 ANQGSEA, per germline. This CDR3 spans 12 amino acids. V dropped 4 bases and J dropped 8; count of bases not matched to a gene: 4.

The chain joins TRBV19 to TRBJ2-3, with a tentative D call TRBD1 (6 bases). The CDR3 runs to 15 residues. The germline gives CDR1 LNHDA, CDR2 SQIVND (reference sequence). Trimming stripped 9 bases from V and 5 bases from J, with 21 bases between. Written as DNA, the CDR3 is TGTGCCAGCGTCGCGACAGGTCTAAGGATAGATACGCAGTATTTT. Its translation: CASVATGLRIDTQYF.

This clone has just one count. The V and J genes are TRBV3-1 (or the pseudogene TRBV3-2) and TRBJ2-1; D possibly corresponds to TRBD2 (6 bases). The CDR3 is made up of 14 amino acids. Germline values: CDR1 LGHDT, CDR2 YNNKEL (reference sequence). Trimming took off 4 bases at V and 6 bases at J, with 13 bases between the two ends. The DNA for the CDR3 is TGTGCCAGCAGCCCCCAACTAGCATCCAATGAGCAGTTCTTC. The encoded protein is CASSPQLASNEQFF.

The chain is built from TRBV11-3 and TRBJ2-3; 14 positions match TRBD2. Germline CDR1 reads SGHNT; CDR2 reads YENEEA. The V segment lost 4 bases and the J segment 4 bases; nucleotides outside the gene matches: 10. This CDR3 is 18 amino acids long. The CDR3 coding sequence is TGTGCCAGCAGCTCGCCGGGACTAGCGGGAGATGGGGCAGATACGCAGTATTTT. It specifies CASSSPGLAGDGADTQYF.

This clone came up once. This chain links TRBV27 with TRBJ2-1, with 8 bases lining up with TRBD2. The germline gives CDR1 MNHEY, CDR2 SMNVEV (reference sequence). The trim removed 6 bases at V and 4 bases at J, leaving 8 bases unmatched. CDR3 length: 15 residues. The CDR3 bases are TGTGCCAGCAGCCTAGGTCTAGCGGGTTACAATGAGCAGTTCTTC. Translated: CASSLGLAGYNEQFF.

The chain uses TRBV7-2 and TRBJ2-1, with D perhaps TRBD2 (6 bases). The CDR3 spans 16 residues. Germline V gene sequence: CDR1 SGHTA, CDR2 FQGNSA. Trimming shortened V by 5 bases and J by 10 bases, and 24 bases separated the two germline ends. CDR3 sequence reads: CASSPRPRLGFREQFF. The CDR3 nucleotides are TGTGCCAGCAGCCCCCGACCCCGACTAGGATTTAGGGAGCAGTTCTTC.

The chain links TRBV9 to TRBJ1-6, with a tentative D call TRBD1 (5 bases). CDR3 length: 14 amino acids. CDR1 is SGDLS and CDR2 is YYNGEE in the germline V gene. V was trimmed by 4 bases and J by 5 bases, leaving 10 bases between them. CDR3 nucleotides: TGTGCCAGCAGCCCACAGGCCCATAATTCACCCCTCCACTTT. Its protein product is CASSPQAHNSPLHF.

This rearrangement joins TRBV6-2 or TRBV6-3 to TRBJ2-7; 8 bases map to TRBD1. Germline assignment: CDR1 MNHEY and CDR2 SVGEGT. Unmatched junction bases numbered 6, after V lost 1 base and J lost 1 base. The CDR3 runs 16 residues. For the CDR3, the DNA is TGTGCCAGCAGTTACTTTAGGACAGGGACTTCCTACGAGCAGTACTTC. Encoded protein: CASSYFRTGTSYEQYF.

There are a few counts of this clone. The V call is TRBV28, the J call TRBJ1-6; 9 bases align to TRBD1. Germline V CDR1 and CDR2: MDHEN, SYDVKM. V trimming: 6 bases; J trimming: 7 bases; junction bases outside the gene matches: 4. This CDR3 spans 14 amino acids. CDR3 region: CASSWDRDNSPLHF. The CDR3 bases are TGTGCCAGCAGCTGGGACAGGGACAATTCACCCCTCCACTTT.

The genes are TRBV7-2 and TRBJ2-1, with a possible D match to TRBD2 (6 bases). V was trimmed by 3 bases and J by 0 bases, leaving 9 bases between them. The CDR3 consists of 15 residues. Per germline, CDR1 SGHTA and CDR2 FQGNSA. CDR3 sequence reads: CASSFSGFSYNEQFF. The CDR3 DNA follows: TGTGCCAGCAGCTTCAGCGGGTTCTCCTACAATGAGCAGTTCTTC.

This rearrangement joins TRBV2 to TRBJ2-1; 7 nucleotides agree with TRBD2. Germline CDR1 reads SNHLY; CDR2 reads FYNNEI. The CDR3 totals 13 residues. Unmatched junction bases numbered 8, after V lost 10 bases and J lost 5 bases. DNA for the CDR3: TGTGCCAACGGACTAGAGGTCCACAATGAGCAGTTCTTC. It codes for CANGLEVHNEQFF.

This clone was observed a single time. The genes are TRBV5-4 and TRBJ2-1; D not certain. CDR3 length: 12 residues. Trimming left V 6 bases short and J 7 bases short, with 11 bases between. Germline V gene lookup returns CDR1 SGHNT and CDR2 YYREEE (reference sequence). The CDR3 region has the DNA TGTGCCAGCACAGATCTAGGTAATGAGCAGTTCTTC. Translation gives CASTDLGNEQFF.

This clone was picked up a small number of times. DNA of the CDR3: TGTGCCAGCAGTTACGGGGACAGGGGATACGAGCAGTACTTC. Its translation is CASSYGDRGYEQYF. The J gene is TRBJ2-7, the V gene TRBV6-6; 10 bases are a match to TRBD1. CDR1 and CDR2 from the germline V gene are MNHNY and SVGAGI (reference sequence). Unmatched junction bases numbered 2, after V lost 2 bases and J lost 4 bases. CDR3 size: 14 residues.

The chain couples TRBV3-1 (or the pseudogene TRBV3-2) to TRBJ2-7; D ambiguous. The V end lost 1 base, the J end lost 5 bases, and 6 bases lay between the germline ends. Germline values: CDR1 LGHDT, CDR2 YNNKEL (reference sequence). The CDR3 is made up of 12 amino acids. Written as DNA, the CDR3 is TGTGCCAGCAGCCAAGTAGCCGACGAGCAGTACTTC. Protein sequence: CASSQVADEQYF.

The chain's CDR3 is CASSQPHRGLKAFF. DNA of the CDR3: TGTGCCAGCAGTCAACCTCACAGGGGACTGAAAGCTTTCTTT. The chain uses TRBV28 and TRBJ1-1; 7 nucleotides match TRBD1. The CDR3 totals 14 residues. Trimming took 5 bases from V and 9 from J; bases not matched to a gene: 12. The V gene's germline CDR1 is MDHEN and CDR2 SYDVKM. The entire variable domain, with the rest obtained from reference TRBV28 and TRBJ1-1, is as follows: DVKVTQSSRYLVKRTGEKVFLECVQDMDHENMFWYRQDPGLGLRLIYFSYDVKMKEKGDIPEGYSVSREKKERFSLILESASTNQTSMYLCASSQPHRGLKAFFGQGTRLTVV.

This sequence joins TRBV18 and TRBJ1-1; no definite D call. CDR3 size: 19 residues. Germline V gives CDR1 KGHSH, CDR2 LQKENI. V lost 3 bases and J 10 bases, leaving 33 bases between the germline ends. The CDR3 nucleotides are TGTGCCAGCTCACCCCCCTTGACGGGTCCCTGGCGTGTGAAAGAAGGAGCTTTCTTT. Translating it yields CASSPPLTGPWRVKEGAFF.

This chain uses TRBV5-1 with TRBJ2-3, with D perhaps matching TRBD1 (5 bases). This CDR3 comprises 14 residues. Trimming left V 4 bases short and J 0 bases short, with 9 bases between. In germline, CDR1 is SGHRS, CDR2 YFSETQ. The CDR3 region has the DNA TGCGCCAGCAGCCAGGGCCCTAGCACAGATACGCAGTATTTT. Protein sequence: CASSQGPSTDTQYF.

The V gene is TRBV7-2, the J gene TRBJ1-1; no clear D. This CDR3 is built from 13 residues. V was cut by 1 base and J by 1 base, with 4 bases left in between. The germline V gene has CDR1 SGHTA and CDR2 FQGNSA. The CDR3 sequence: CASSLEANTEAFF. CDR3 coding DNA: TGTGCCAGCAGCTTAGAAGCGAACACTGAAGCTTTCTTT.

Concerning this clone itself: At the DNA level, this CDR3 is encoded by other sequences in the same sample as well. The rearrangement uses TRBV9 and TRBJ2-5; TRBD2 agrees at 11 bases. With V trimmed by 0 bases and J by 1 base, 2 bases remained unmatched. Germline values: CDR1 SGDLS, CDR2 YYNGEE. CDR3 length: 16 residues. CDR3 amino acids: CASSVGLAGGQETQYF. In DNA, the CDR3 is TGTGCCAGCAGCGTAGGTCTAGCGGGAGGCCAAGAGACCCAGTACTTC.

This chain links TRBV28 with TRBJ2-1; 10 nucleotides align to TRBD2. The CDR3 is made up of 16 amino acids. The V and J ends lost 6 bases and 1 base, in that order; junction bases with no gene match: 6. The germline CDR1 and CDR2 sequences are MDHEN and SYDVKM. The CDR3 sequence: CASSLAGGQSYNEQFF. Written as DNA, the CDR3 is TGTGCCAGCAGCTTAGCGGGAGGCCAATCCTACAATGAGCAGTTCTTC.

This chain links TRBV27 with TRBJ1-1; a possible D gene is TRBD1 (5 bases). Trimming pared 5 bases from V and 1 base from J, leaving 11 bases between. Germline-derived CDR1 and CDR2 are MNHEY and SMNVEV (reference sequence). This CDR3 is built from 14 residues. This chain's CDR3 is CASSQGLWNTEAFF. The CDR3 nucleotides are TGTGCCAGCAGTCAGGGACTCTGGAACACTGAAGCTTTCTTT.

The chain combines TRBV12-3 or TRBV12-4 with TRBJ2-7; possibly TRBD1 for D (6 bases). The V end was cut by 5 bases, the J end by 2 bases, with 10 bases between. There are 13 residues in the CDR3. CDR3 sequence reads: CASSPGHTYEQYF. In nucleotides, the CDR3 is TGTGCCAGCAGTCCGGGACACACCTACGAGCAGTACTTC.